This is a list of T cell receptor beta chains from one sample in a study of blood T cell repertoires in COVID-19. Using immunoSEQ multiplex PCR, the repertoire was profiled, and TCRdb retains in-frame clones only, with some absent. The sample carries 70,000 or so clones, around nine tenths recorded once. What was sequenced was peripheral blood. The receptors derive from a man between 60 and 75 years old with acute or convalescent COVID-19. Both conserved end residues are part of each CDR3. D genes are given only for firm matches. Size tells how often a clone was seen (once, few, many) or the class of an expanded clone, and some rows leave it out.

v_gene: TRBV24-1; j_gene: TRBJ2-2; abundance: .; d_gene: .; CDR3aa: CATSHNGELFF; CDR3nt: TGTGCCACCAGTCACAACGGGGAGCTGTTTTTT
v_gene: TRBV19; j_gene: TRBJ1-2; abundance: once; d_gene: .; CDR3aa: CASGRDTLFYGYTF; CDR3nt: TGTGCCAGTGGACGGGACACCCTATTCTATGGCTACACCTTC
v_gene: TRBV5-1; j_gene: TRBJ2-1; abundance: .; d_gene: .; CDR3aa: CASSLLYNEQFF; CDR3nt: TGCGCCAGCAGCCTTCTTTACAATGAGCAGTTCTTC
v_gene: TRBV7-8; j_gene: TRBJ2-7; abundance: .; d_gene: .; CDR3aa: CASSQVRRELTYEQYF; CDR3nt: TGTGCCAGCAGCCAAGTTAGGAGGGAACTAACCTACGAGCAGTACTTC
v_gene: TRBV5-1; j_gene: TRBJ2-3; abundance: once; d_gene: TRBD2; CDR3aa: CASSVGTSGKTDTQYF; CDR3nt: TGCGCCAGCAGCGTCGGGACTAGCGGGAAGACAGATACGCAGTATTTT
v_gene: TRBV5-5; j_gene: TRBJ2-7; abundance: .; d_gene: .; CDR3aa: CASSSHHTGEQYF; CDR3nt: TGTGCCAGCAGCTCGCACCATACAGGAGAGCAGTACTTC
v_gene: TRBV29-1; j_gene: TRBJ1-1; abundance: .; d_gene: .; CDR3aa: CSVQTGNTEAFF; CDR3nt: TGCAGCGTTCAGACTGGGAACACTGAAGCTTTCTTT
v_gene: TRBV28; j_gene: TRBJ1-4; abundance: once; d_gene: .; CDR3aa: CASSPDGSNEKLFF; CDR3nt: TGTGCCAGCAGTCCCGACGGGTCTAATGAAAAACTGTTTTTT
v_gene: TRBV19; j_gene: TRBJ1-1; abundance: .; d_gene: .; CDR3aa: CASSSPSRGGTEAFF; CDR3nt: TGTGCCAGTAGTTCACCTTCCCGGGGTGGTACTGAAGCTTTCTTT
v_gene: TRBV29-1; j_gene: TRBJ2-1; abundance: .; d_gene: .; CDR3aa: CSGKDYTHSYNEQFF; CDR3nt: TGCAGCGGAAAGGACTATACTCACTCCTACAATGAGCAGTTCTTC
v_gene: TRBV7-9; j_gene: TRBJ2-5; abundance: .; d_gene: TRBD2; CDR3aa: CASSPGTSGSGETQYF; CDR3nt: TGTGCCAGCAGTCCCGGGACTAGCGGGAGTGGTGAGACCCAGTACTTC
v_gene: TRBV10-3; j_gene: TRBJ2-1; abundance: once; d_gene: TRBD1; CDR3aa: CAIRSWGQGANEQFF; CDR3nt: TGTGCCATCAGGAGCTGGGGGCAGGGGGCGAATGAGCAGTTCTTC
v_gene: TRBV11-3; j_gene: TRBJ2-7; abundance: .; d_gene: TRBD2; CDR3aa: CASSPGRGSHEQYF; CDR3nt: TGTGCCAGCAGCCCTGGGCGGGGGAGCCACGAGCAGTACTTC
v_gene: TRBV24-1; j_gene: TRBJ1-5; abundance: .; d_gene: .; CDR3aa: CATSEPDRAQPQHF; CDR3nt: TGTGCCACCAGTGAACCCGACAGAGCCCAGCCCCAGCATTTT
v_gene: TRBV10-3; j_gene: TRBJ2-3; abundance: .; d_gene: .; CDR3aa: CAIQLEGTDTQYF; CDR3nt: TGTGCCATTCAACTGGAGGGCACAGATACGCAGTATTTT
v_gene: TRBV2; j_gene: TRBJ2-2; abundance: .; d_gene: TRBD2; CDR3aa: CASSLAGVGNTGELFF; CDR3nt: TGTGCCAGCAGTTTAGCGGGAGTGGGAAATACCGGGGAGCTGTTTTTT
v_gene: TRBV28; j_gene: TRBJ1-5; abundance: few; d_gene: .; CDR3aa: CASTGSRFLPQHF; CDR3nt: TGTGCCAGCACAGGGTCTCGATTCCTGCCCCAGCATTTT
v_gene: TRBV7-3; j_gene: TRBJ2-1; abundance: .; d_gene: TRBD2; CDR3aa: CASSAGEFLNEQFF; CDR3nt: TGTGCCAGCAGTGCGGGAGAATTCCTCAATGAGCAGTTCTTC
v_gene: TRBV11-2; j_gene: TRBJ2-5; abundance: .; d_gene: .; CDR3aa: CASSPPLTSRETQYF; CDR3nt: TGTGCCAGCAGCCCACCGTTGACTTCGCGAGAGACCCAGTACTTC
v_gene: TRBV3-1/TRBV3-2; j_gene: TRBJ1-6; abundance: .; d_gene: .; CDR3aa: CASSPSRGIYNSPLHF; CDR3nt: TGTGCCAGCAGCCCCTCCCGGGGAATCTATAATTCACCCCTCCACTTT
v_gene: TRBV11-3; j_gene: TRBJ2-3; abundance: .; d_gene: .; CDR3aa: CASSISTSTDTQYF; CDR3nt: TGTGCCAGCAGCATCTCCACTAGCACAGATACGCAGTATTTT
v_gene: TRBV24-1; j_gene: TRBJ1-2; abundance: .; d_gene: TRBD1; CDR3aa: CATSQPGGNYGYTF; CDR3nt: TGTGCCACCAGCCAGCCAGGGGGTAACTATGGCTACACCTTC
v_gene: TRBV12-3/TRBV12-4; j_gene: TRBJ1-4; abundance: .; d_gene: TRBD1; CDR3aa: CASSTGGGKLFF; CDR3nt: TGTGCCAGCAGCACAGGGGGCGGAAAACTGTTTTTT
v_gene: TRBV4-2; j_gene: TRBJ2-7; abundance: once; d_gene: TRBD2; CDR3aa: CASSQGGAYEQYF; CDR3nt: TGTGCCAGCAGCCAGGGGGGGGCCTACGAGCAGTACTTC
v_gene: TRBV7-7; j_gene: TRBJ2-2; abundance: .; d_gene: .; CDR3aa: CASSLSPTGNTGELFF; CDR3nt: TGTGCCAGCAGCTTATCTCCCACAGGGAACACCGGGGAGCTGTTTTTT
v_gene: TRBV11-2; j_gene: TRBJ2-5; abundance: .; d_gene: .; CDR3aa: CASSRIGGRWETQYF; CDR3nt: TGTGCCAGCAGCCGCATAGGGGGAAGGTGGGAGACCCAGTACTTC
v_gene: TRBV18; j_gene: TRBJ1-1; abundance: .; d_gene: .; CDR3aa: CASSPTAVTTEAFF; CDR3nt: TGTGCCAGCTCACCAACAGCGGTGACCACTGAAGCTTTCTTT
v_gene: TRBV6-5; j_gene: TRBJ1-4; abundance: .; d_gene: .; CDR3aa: CASSYSRVNNEKLFF; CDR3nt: TGTGCCAGCAGTTACTCCAGGGTGAATAATGAAAAACTGTTTTTT
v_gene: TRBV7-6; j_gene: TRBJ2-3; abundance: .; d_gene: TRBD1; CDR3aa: CASSLGTGITDTQYF; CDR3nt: TGTGCCAGCAGCTTGGGGACAGGGATCACAGATACGCAGTATTTT
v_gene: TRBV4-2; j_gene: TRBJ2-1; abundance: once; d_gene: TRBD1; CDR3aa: CASSQGQGDPYNEQFF; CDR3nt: TGTGCCAGCAGCCAAGGACAGGGGGACCCATACAATGAGCAGTTCTTC
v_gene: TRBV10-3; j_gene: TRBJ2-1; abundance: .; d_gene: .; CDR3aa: CAISGRDNEQFF; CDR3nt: TGTGCCATCAGTGGCAGGGACAATGAGCAGTTCTTC
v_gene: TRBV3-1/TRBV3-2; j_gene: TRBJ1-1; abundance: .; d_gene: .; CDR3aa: CASSPRTVPMNTEAFF; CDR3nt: TGTGCCAGCAGCCCCCGGACAGTCCCGATGAACACTGAAGCTTTCTTT
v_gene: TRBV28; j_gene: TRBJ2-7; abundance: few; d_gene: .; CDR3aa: CASSLYVPSRGSYEQYF; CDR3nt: TGTGCCAGCAGTTTATACGTGCCTAGCAGGGGCTCCTACGAGCAGTACTTC
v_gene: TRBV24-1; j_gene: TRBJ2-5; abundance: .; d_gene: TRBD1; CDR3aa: CATSTGDQETQYF; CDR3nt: TGTGCCACCAGTACAGGGGACCAAGAGACCCAGTACTTC
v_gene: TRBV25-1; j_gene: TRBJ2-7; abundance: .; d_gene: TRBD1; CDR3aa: CASSPGTGGTSTYEQYF; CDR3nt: TGTGCCAGCAGTCCCGGGACAGGGGGCACCTCTACCTACGAGCAGTACTTC
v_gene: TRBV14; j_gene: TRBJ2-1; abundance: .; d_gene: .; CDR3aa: CASSQDSAGIYEQFF; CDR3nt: TGTGCCAGCAGCCAAGATTCCGCAGGGATCTATGAGCAGTTCTTC
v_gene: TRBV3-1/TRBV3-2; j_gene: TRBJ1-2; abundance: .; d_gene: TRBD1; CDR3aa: CASSQGTGRSGGYTF; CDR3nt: TGTGCCAGCAGCCAAGGGACAGGAAGGAGCGGGGGCTACACCTTC
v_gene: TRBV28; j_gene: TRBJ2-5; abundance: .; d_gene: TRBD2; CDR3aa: CASSRSLAGKETQYF; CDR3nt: TGTGCCAGCAGTCGTTCTCTAGCGGGGAAAGAGACCCAGTACTTC
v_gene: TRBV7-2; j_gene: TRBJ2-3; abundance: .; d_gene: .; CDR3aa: CASLGSIGPTRADTQYF; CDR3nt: TGTGCCAGCTTAGGGTCCATAGGCCCTACTAGAGCAGATACGCAGTATTTT
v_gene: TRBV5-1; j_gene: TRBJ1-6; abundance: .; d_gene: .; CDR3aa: CASQSGGEAPLHF; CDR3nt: TGCGCCAGCCAGAGCGGCGGGGAAGCACCCCTCCACTTT